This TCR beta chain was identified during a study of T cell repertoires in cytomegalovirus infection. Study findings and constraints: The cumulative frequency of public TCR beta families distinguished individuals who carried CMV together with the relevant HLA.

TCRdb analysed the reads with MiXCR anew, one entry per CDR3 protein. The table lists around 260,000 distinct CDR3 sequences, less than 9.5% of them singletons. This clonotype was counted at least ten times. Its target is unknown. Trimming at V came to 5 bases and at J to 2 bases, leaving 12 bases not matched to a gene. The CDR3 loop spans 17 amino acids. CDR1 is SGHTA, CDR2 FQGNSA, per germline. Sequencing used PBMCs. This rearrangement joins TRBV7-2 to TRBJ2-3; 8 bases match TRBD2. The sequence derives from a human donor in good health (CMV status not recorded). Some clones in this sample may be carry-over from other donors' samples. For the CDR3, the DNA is TGTGCCAGCAGCCCGCCCGGGGGGGCTCTCTTCACAGATACGCAGTATTTT. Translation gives CASSPPGGALFTDTQYF.